This T cell receptor (beta chain) is from a study of vaccination effects on CD4 cells after COVID-19. Clones were read by immunoSEQ multiplex PCR, and TCRdb kept only the in-frame ones, dropping some. This sample has 30,000 to 45,000 clones, with approximately 70% found just once. Study outcomes and limitations: Marked clonal contraction was seen in infection- and vaccine-induced clones late after vaccination.

CDR3 length: 14 amino acids. CDR1 SGHDN and CDR2 FVKESK come from the germline V gene. The junction had 2 bases not matched to a gene; V was cut back by 0 bases and J by 5 bases. About this clone: Its antigen is currently unknown.

Using viral peptide pools, the ViraFEST assay grew out antigen-specific CD4+ T cells prior to sequencing. It was after nine to ten days of culture that CD4+ T cells were isolated. Among the vaccine recipients, none had a prior SARS-CoV-2 infection, and nucleocapsid antibodies were negative. After 1.5 million to 2 million PBMC were placed in each well, they were cultured with approximately 10 IU/ml IL-2 and roughly 10 ug/ml peptides. The sample here was CD4+ T cells from PBMCs cultured with SARS-CoV-2 spike peptides, taken before COVID-19 vaccination. The sequence came from a human donor who received a COVID-19 vaccine. The chain combines TRBV14 with TRBJ2-3, with 7 bases identical to TRBD2. DNA for the CDR3: TGTGCCAGCAGCCAAGATTGGGGGGGAGATACGCAGTATTTT. This gives the protein CASSQDWGGDTQYF.